This is a list of T cell receptor beta chains from one sample in a study of blood T cell repertoires in COVID-19. Method: immunoSEQ multiplex PCR; TCRdb's copy keeps in-frame clones and lacks some. Here the sample spans around 250,000 clones, approximately 90% being singletons. Sample: PBMCs or T cells enriched from blood (not recorded which). Source of these receptors: a human donor in a cohort exposed to, infected with or recovered from COVID-19 (not recorded which). The donor label of this sample is uncertain. CDR3s include the opening cysteine and the closing phenylalanine or tryptophan. A D gene is named only where the DNA matches it firmly. Clone size is shown for a subset of rows, as once, few, many or a class of expanded clone.

size | J | D | V | CDR3 | DNA
once | TRBJ1-5 | TRBD1 | TRBV7-8 | CASSPTGESNQPQHF | TGTGCCAGCAGCCCTACAGGGGAGAGCAATCAGCCCCAGCATTTT
NA | TRBJ1-2 | NA | TRBV28 | CASSLAVSRGYTF | TGTGCCAGCAGTTTAGCAGTCTCGCGGGGCTACACCTTC
once | TRBJ1-2 | NA | TRBV9 | CASSPGGHGYGYTF | TGTGCCAGCAGCCCGGGAGGGCACGGCTATGGCTACACCTTC
NA | TRBJ2-3 | TRBD2 | TRBV7-3 | CASSLTGGLVGTDTQYF | TGTGCCAGCAGCTTAACGGGGGGACTAGTGGGCACAGATACGCAGTATTTT
NA | TRBJ2-7 | TRBD1 | TRBV4-1 | CASSHPGTDYEQYF | TGCGCCAGCAGCCACCCCGGGACAGACTACGAGCAGTACTTC
NA | TRBJ2-7 | NA | TRBV30 | CAWKGKGGSGEQYF | TGTGCCTGGAAAGGAAAAGGGGGTTCCGGCGAGCAGTACTTC
NA | TRBJ1-3 | NA | TRBV6-1 | CASSDRFPNPNTIYF | TGTGCCAGCAGTGACAGGTTCCCTAACCCAAACACCATATATTTT
NA | TRBJ2-4 | NA | TRBV4-1 | CASSHPGVAKNIQYF | TGCGCCAGCAGCCACCCGGGAGTAGCCAAAAACATTCAGTACTTC
NA | TRBJ1-1 | NA | TRBV4-1 | CASSLGDRGKRNTEAFF | TGCGCCAGCAGCCTAGGGGATCGAGGTAAACGAAACACTGAAGCTTTCTTT
NA | TRBJ2-2 | NA | TRBV2 | CASSVSGSGELFF | TGTGCCAGCAGTGTATCCGGGTCCGGGGAGCTGTTTTTT
NA | TRBJ1-1 | NA | TRBV28 | CASWAPGNTEAFF | TGTGCCAGCTGGGCCCCCGGGAACACTGAAGCTTTCTTT
NA | TRBJ2-1 | TRBD2 | TRBV5-4 | CASSLGLGGARDEQFF | TGTGCCAGCAGCTTGGGGCTCGGGGGGGCCAGGGATGAGCAGTTCTTC
NA | TRBJ2-7 | TRBD1 | TRBV5-6 | CASRRPGQGREQYF | TGTGCCAGCCGCCGCCCGGGACAGGGGCGGGAGCAGTACTTC
NA | TRBJ2-7 | TRBD2 | TRBV30 | CAWSVRTGTITAYEQYF | TGTGCCTGGAGTGTAAGAACCGGGACTATTACCGCCTACGAGCAGTACTTC
once | TRBJ1-2 | TRBD1 | TRBV6-2/TRBV6-3 | CASSARDSYGYTF | TGTGCCAGCAGCGCACGGGACAGCTATGGCTACACCTTC
NA | TRBJ2-3 | TRBD2 | TRBV19 | CASALAGGFTDTQYF | TGTGCCAGCGCCTTAGCGGGGGGGTTCACAGATACGCAGTATTTT
NA | TRBJ1-5 | NA | TRBV30 | CAWSVGVSTGQPQHF | TGTGCCTGGAGTGTAGGGGTCTCCACAGGTCAGCCCCAGCATTTT
NA | TRBJ2-7 | NA | TRBV6-5 | CASSQTTGSGYEQYF | TGTGCCAGCAGTCAAACCACAGGGAGCGGCTACGAGCAGTACTTC
once | TRBJ1-4 | TRBD1 | TRBV27 | CASSATGGSEKLFF | TGTGCCAGCAGTGCGACAGGGGGAAGTGAAAAACTGTTTTTT
NA | TRBJ2-3 | NA | TRBV27 | CASSVLAGTFTDTQYF | TGTGCCAGCAGTGTGCTCGCCGGGACTTTCACAGATACGCAGTATTTT
NA | TRBJ1-3 | NA | TRBV3-1/TRBV3-2 | CASSADTTAGNTIYF | TGTGCCAGCAGCGCGGACACTACAGCTGGAAACACCATATATTTT
NA | TRBJ2-5 | TRBD2 | TRBV7-9 | CASSFGLAGAPGETQYF | TGTGCCAGCAGCTTTGGACTAGCGGGGGCGCCCGGGGAGACCCAGTACTTC
NA | TRBJ1-4 | NA | TRBV7-9 | CASSPGANEKLFF | TGTGCCAGCAGCCCAGGTGCAAATGAAAAACTGTTTTTT
NA | TRBJ2-2 | NA | TRBV5-4 | CASSFHGAGELFF | TGTGCCAGCAGCTTCCACGGAGCCGGGGAGCTGTTTTTT
once | TRBJ1-1 | NA | TRBV7-2 | CASSPLAFLEAFF | TGTGCCAGCAGCCCTCTGGCCTTTCTTGAAGCTTTCTTT
NA | TRBJ2-1 | NA | TRBV19 | CASSIAPSERRWEDNEQFF | TGTGCCAGTAGTATAGCGCCTAGCGAGAGAAGGTGGGAAGACAATGAGCAGTTCTTC
NA | TRBJ1-1 | TRBD1 | TRBV5-6 | CASSPQTGMNTEAFF | TGTGCCAGCAGCCCCCAGACAGGGATGAACACTGAAGCTTTCTTT
NA | TRBJ1-4 | TRBD1 | TRBV5-4 | CASSSRDRGGEKLFF | TGTGCCAGCAGCTCCCGGGACAGGGGAGGTGAAAAACTGTTTTTT
NA | TRBJ1-2 | TRBD1 | TRBV6-5 | CASSYSGPGGGGYTF | TGTGCCAGCAGTTACTCAGGGCCAGGGGGTGGTGGCTACACCTTC
NA | TRBJ2-2 | TRBD2 | TRBV5-4 | CASSLAWTSGDLRAGELFF | TGTGCCAGCAGCTTGGCCTGGACTAGCGGGGATTTGAGAGCCGGGGAGCTGTTTTTT
NA | TRBJ2-1 | TRBD2 | TRBV13 | CASSLALGPAGGRGEQFF | TGTGCCAGCAGCTTAGCCCTTGGGCCAGCGGGGGGCCGGGGTGAGCAGTTCTTC
NA | TRBJ2-1 | TRBD2 | TRBV5-1 | CASSSGLAGVHEQFF | TGCGCCAGCAGCTCCGGACTAGCGGGGGTCCATGAGCAGTTCTTC
once | TRBJ2-2 | NA | TRBV30 | CAWSVGQGGTGELFF | TGTGCCTGGAGTGTCGGCCAGGGTGGAACCGGGGAGCTGTTTTTT
NA | TRBJ2-3 | NA | TRBV4-1 | CASSQESQGTDTQYF | TGCGCCAGCAGCCAAGAGAGTCAGGGCACAGATACGCAGTATTTT
few | TRBJ1-5 | NA | TRBV3-1/TRBV3-2 | CASSQALGQPQHF | TGTGCCAGCAGCCAAGCCCTCGGTCAGCCCCAGCATTTT
NA | TRBJ1-4 | TRBD1 | TRBV30 | CAWNNRLGGYEKLFF | TGTGCCTGGAATAACCGATTAGGGGGCTATGAAAAACTGTTTTTT
few | TRBJ1-3 | NA | TRBV14 | CASSQDAMGHFSGNTIYF | TGTGCCAGCAGCCAAGATGCCATGGGCCACTTCTCTGGAAACACCATATATTTT
NA | TRBJ2-4 | TRBD1 | TRBV4-1 | CASSLGQGASKNIQYF | TGCGCCAGCAGTCTGGGACAGGGGGCAAGCAAAAACATTCAGTACTTC
NA | TRBJ2-3 | NA | TRBV7-3 | CASSLSGGDTQYF | TGTGCCAGCAGCTTATCCGGGGGAGATACGCAGTATTTT
NA | TRBJ2-5 | TRBD2 | TRBV6-5 | CASSRGAGYETQYF | TGTGCCAGCAGTCGCGGAGCGGGGTATGAGACCCAGTACTTC
NA | TRBJ2-7 | TRBD1 | TRBV27 | CASSHRGPYEQYF | TGTGCCAGCAGTCACAGGGGCCCCTACGAGCAGTACTTC
NA | TRBJ2-7 | NA | TRBV7-9 | CASSPDSNEQYF | TGTGCCAGCAGTCCGGACAGCAACGAGCAGTACTTC
NA | TRBJ1-1 | NA | TRBV12-3/TRBV12-4 | CASSSTGRGEAFF | TGTGCCAGCAGTTCCACAGGGCGAGGTGAAGCTTTCTTT
NA | TRBJ1-5 | NA | TRBV5-8 | CASSTSTGGGQPQHF | TGTGCCAGCAGCACCTCGACAGGTGGTGGTCAGCCCCAGCATTTT
NA | TRBJ1-2 | TRBD1 | TRBV5-1 | CASSALAGGSGYTF | TGCGCCAGCAGCGCCCTTGCAGGGGGCAGTGGCTACACCTTC
NA | TRBJ2-7 | TRBD1 | TRBV30 | CAWSEQGKFYEQYF | TGTGCCTGGAGTGAACAGGGGAAGTTCTACGAGCAGTACTTC
NA | TRBJ1-1 | NA | TRBV6-4 | CASSEENRFGDTEAFF | TGTGCCAGCAGTGAGGAAAACAGGTTTGGGGACACTGAAGCTTTCTTT
NA | TRBJ1-1 | NA | TRBV13 | CASGRTGTTEAFF | TGTGCCAGCGGCAGAACGGGAACGACTGAAGCTTTCTTT
NA | TRBJ1-4 | TRBD1 | TRBV18 | CASSPRGDRGRKLFF | TGTGCCAGCTCACCACGAGGAGACAGGGGGAGAAAACTGTTTTTT
NA | TRBJ1-1 | NA | TRBV5-6 | CASSLGHGTEAFF | TGTGCCAGCAGCTTGGGACATGGCACTGAAGCTTTCTTT
NA | TRBJ2-4 | NA | TRBV28 | CASSPRTGRVVKNIQYF | TGTGCCAGCAGTCCCCGGACAGGGAGGGTAGTCAAAAACATTCAGTACTTC
NA | TRBJ1-6 | TRBD1 | TRBV5-1 | CASTQSPDRGGLHSPLHF | TGCGCCAGTACCCAGAGCCCTGACAGGGGCGGTCTGCATTCACCCCTCCACTTT